Detailed here is one T cell receptor (beta chain). These data are taken from a study of blood T cell repertoires in COVID-19. Study information: Collection of acute and convalescent COVID-19 samples took place in the United States, Italy and Spain. From T cells, B-cell-depleted T cells, or PBMCs came the material, which was cDNA or gDNA.

CDR3 size: 16 residues. CDR1 and CDR2 from the germline V gene are KGHSH and LQKENI. The J segment lost 0 bases and the V segment lost 3 bases, leaving 5 bases of the junction unmatched. The authors' processing: Quantification of nucleated cells was approximated via reference gene primer amplification. Libraries were prepared by immunoSEQ multiplex PCR; TCRdb keeps only in-frame clonotypes and omits some of them. V and J calls and clone size follow that table, whereas D and trimming were derived from the DNA. The table lists 150,000 to 200,000 clones, approximately 91% of them singletons. This sequence was found in a man in his 70s with active or convalescent COVID-19. The specimen was peripheral blood. V is TRBV18 and J is TRBJ1-5; 7 bases are a match to TRBD1. CDR3 sequence: CASSPSGTDSNQPQHF. CDR3 DNA sequence: TGTGCCAGCTCACCCTCCGGGACAGATAGCAATCAGCCCCAGCATTTT. The full variable domain, completed using reference TRBV18 and TRBJ1-5, is NAGVMQNPRHLVRRRGQEARLRCSPMKGHSHVYWYRQLPEEGLKFMVYLQKENIIDESGMPKERFSAEFPKEGPSILRIQQVVRGDSAAYFCASSPSGTDSNQPQHFGDGTRLSIL.